Following are 21 T cell receptor beta chains from one sample sequenced in a study of T cell responses to AZD1222 COVID-19 vaccine. The protocol was immunoSEQ multiplex PCR, while the TCRdb copy is restricted to in-frame clones and leaves out a portion. The sample holds around 160,000 clones; about 88% are singletons and the top ten take approximately 5.7%. This material consisted of peripheral blood, taken on day 0 of AZD1222 vaccination. The source of these receptors is an adult in good health.

The chain carries TRBV29-1 and TRBJ2-5; 11 bases are a match to TRBD2. From germline, CDR1 is SQVTM and CDR2 ANQGSEA. The CDR3 is 15 residues long. With 6 bases clipped from V and 3 bases from J, the junction kept 9 bases outside the gene matches. CDR3 bases: TGCAGCGTCGCGTATGGGACTAGCGGTAAAGAGACCCAGTACTTC. Protein product: CSVAYGTSGKETQYF.

This clone was found once. This chain uses TRBV10-3 with TRBJ1-1; 12 nucleotides match TRBD1. The junction had 14 bases not matched to a gene; V was cut back by 6 bases and J by 3 bases. Germline CDR1 ENHRY, CDR2 SYGVKD. This CDR3 comprises 18 residues. CDR3 sequence: CAIRAGSGTGGVYTEAFF. DNA for the CDR3: TGTGCCATCAGGGCGGGTTCCGGGACAGGGGGCGTCTACACTGAAGCTTTCTTT.

This clone has only a few counts. The chain carries TRBV6-2 or TRBV6-3 and TRBJ2-5, with 9 nucleotides matching TRBD2. Losses at the gene ends were 2 bases for V and 2 bases for J; bases not matched to a gene: 3. The germline CDR1 and CDR2 sequences are MNHEY and SVGEGT. This CDR3 is built from 15 residues. The CDR3 DNA is TGTGCCAGCAGTTACGTAGCGGGAGATCAAGAGACCCAGTACTTC. This sequence encodes CASSYVAGDQETQYF.

The CDR3, as DNA: TGTGCCACCAGCAGAGGGACAAGCGGGGAGCTGTTTTTT. Amino acids: CATSRGTSGELFF. The chain uses TRBV15 and TRBJ2-2, with D tentatively TRBD1 (5 bases). With 1 base removed from V and 7 bases from J, the gap between germline ends came to 7 bases. Germline values: CDR1 LNHNV, CDR2 YYDKDF (reference sequence). The CDR3 sequence is 13 residues long.

The V and J genes are TRBV6-2 or TRBV6-3 and TRBJ1-5, with D unclear. The CDR3 has 15 amino acids. Trimming took off 5 bases at V and 2 bases at J, with 13 bases between the two ends. Per the germline V gene, CDR1 is MNHEY and CDR2 is SVGEGT. The CDR3 here is CASSTQPMRNQPQHF. CDR3 nucleotides: TGTGCCAGCAGTACGCAGCCTATGCGCAATCAGCCCCAGCATTTT.

This chain joins TRBV15 and TRBJ2-2, with 11 nucleotides matching TRBD1. This CDR3 contains 17 residues. Germline loops: CDR1 LNHNV, CDR2 YYDKDF (reference sequence). The junction had 7 bases not matched to a gene; V was cut back by 0 bases and J by 7 bases. The CDR3 nucleotides are TGTGCCACCAGCAGAGAAATTGTGGGACAGGGGGTCGGGGAGCTGTTTTTT. Its protein product is CATSREIVGQGVGELFF.

This clone is a singleton in its sample. This rearrangement joins TRBV5-6 to TRBJ1-2; 7 positions agree with TRBD1. V shed 3 bases and J 6 bases; nucleotides not matched to a gene: 5. Per germline, CDR1 SGHDT and CDR2 YYEEEE. The CDR3 is 13 residues long. The CDR3 here is CASSSNRGHGYTF. CDR3 DNA sequence: TGTGCCAGCAGCTCCAACAGGGGACATGGCTACACCTTC.

This clone has a single count. This chain uses TRBV10-3 with TRBJ1-1, with TRBD1 matching over 12 bases. The ends lost 5 bases at V and 3 bases at J; junction bases unmatched: 10. CDR3 length: 17 amino acids. Looked up from germline, CDR1 is ENHRY and CDR2 is SYGVKD. The chain's CDR3 is CAISKGQGAPGDTEAFF. The CDR3 DNA reads as TGTGCCATCAGTAAGGGACAGGGGGCGCCGGGTGACACTGAAGCTTTCTTT.

The sample holds a few counts of this clone. This chain connects TRBV7-9 to TRBJ2-3, with D possibly TRBD1 on 6 matching bases. Trimming took off 5 bases at V and 6 bases at J, with 12 bases between the two ends. This CDR3 has 13 amino acids. Germline V CDR1 and CDR2: SEHNR, FQNEAQ (reference sequence). The CDR3 sequence is CASSPGTHDTQYF. The CDR3 DNA sequence: TGTGCCAGCAGCCCCGGGACACATGATACGCAGTATTTT.

This clone has only one observation. The V and J genes are TRBV6-5 and TRBJ1-6; a weak D match, TRBD1 (6 bases). V lost 7 bases to trimming and J lost 7 bases, with 11 bases between them. The CDR3 is made up of 13 amino acids. The germline V gene has CDR1 MNHEY and CDR2 SVGAGI. CDR3: CASNEGQNSPLHF. In DNA form, the CDR3 reads TGTGCCAGCAACGAAGGACAGAATTCACCCCTCCACTTT.

As DNA, the CDR3 is TGTGCCAGCAGCCAAGGGGAGACCCAGTACTTC. As protein: CASSQGETQYF. V is TRBV7-3 and J is TRBJ2-5; D not certain. CDR1 SGHTA and CDR2 FQGTGA come from the germline V gene. V lost 5 bases, J lost 5 bases, and 6 bases lay in between. This CDR3 comprises 11 residues. Full variable domain (remainder filled in from reference TRBV7-3 and TRBJ2-5): GAGVSQTPSNKVTEKGKYVELRCDPISGHTALYWYRQSLGQGPEFLIYFQGTGAADDSGLPNDRFFAVRPEGSVSTLKIQRTERGDSAVYLCASSQGETQYFGPGTRLLVL.

The rearrangement links TRBV10-3 to TRBJ2-7; D might be TRBD1 (5 bases). The length of the CDR3 is 14 residues. V shed 0 bases and J shed 6 bases, with 12 bases lying between them. From germline, CDR1 is ENHRY and CDR2 SYGVKD. CDR3: CAISESGQGGEQYF. Here the CDR3 DNA reads TGTGCCATCAGTGAGTCAGGGCAGGGTGGCGAGCAGTACTTC.

The chain employs TRBV7-6 and TRBJ1-2; no firm D call. The CDR3 loop spans 15 amino acids. Germline lookup yields CDR1 SGHVS and CDR2 FNYEAQ. V lost 1 base and J 2 bases, leaving 11 bases between the germline ends. CDR3 sequence: CASSLGAGGNYGYTF. Here the CDR3 DNA reads TGTGCCAGCAGCTTAGGCGCAGGAGGGAACTATGGCTACACCTTC.

The CDR3 protein is CASSLEAANTGELFF. DNA for the CDR3: TGTGCCAGCAGCTTAGAGGCCGCGAACACCGGGGAGCTGTTTTTT. The chain couples TRBV11-2 to TRBJ2-2; unclear D gene. Germline CDR1 reads SGHAT; CDR2 reads FQNNGV. The CDR3 extends over 15 amino acids. V was cut by 0 bases and J by 0 bases, with 5 bases left in between.

The chain links TRBV7-9 to TRBJ1-3; D ambiguous. This CDR3 spans 16 amino acids. Germline V gene data show CDR1 as SEHNR and CDR2 as FQNEAQ (reference sequence). Trimming removed 5 bases from V and 0 bases from J, with 14 bases in between. CDR3 bases: TGTGCCAGCAGCCCGAAGGAATGGGACTCTGGAAACACCATATATTTT. It translates to CASSPKEWDSGNTIYF.

The CDR3, as DNA: TGTGCCAGCAGCCAAGTGTACGGTGAAGCTTTCTTT. It codes for CASSQVYGEAFF. This chain connects TRBV3-1 (or the pseudogene TRBV3-2) to TRBJ1-1; no clear D gene. Per the germline V gene, CDR1 is LGHDT and CDR2 is YNNKEL (reference sequence). This CDR3 is built from 12 residues. With 1 base removed from V and 7 bases from J, the gap between germline ends came to 7 bases.

V and J are TRBV6-1 and TRBJ2-7; 12 nucleotides agree with TRBD2. Germline CDR1 MNHNS, CDR2 SASEGT. V gave up 0 bases and J gave up 4 bases; unmatched junction bases: 7. This CDR3 has 17 amino acids. The CDR3 bases are TGTGCCAGCAGTGAAGCGCGGCTAGCGGGAGGGCCTTACGAGCAGTACTTC. Protein product: CASSEARLAGGPYEQYF.

The CDR3 bases are TGCGCCAGCAGCCAGTCCGGGGACTTCACTGAAGCTTTCTTT. The encoded protein is CASSQSGDFTEAFF. This chain uses TRBV5-1 with TRBJ1-1; a possible D gene is TRBD1 (5 bases). The CDR3 runs 14 residues. CDR1 and CDR2 from the germline V gene are SGHRS and YFSETQ. V was trimmed by 4 bases and J by 4 bases, leaving 14 bases between them.

The genes are TRBV6-5 and TRBJ1-2; D possibly corresponds to TRBD1 (5 bases). The V gene lost 0 bases and the J gene lost 3 bases, with 11 bases spanning the gap. Looked up from germline, CDR1 is MNHEY and CDR2 is SVGAGI. The CDR3 is 15 amino acids. CDR3: CASSYSAREHYGYTF. The DNA for the CDR3 is TGTGCCAGCAGTTACTCGGCCAGGGAACACTATGGCTACACCTTC.

The rearrangement links TRBV6-5 to TRBJ1-2; TRBD1 matches at 9 bases. The CDR3 loop spans 15 amino acids. V was pared by 0 bases and J by 7 bases, with 6 bases of the junction left unmatched. Germline CDR1 and CDR2: MNHEY and SVGAGI. This CDR3 is CASSYSVQGALGYTF. CDR3 in DNA: TGTGCCAGCAGTTACTCAGTACAGGGGGCGCTTGGCTACACCTTC.

The chain carries TRBV12-2 and TRBJ1-1. TRBV12-2 is a listed pseudogene. This CDR3 is built from 18 residues. The CDR3 bases are TGTGCAAGTCGCCTCCCCTCGGGGCGGGGGCTAGGAAACACTGAAGCTTTCTTT. Protein: CASRLPSGRGLGNTEAFF.